This TCR beta chain was retrieved from a study of T cell responses to AZD1222 COVID-19 vaccine. Overall study: Pooled samples include second doses given at about 4 or 12 weeks.

General study results and limits: Seropositive AZD1222 recipients at baseline numbered only five or six. The reported proportion of spike-specific TCRs targeting unmutated variant regions was nearly half.

On this clone itself: Its antigen remains unknown.

Data came from immunoSEQ multiplex PCR; TCRdb stores just in-frame clones and leaves some out. The data contain about 170,000 clones, over 85% of them singletons. There are 14 residues in the CDR3. Per germline, CDR1 SGHRS and CDR2 YFSETQ. V dropped 4 bases and J dropped 3; count of bases not matched to a gene: 4. The sequencing here drew on peripheral blood, taken on day 0 of AZD1222 vaccination. The origin of this receptor is an adult in good health. The rearrangement joins TRBV5-1 to TRBJ1-1, with 9 bases that match TRBD1. CDR3 sequence (DNA): TGCGCCAGCAGCGGGGGACAGGGCTACACTGAAGCTTTCTTT. This codes for CASSGGQGYTEAFF.